This T cell receptor beta chain was retrieved from a study of TIL therapy for anti-PD-1-resistant metastatic lung cancer. Study information: Tumor harvest preceded PD-1/PD-L1 blockade, followed by nivolumab treatment. Median tumor mutation burden was under 1.9 mutations per megabase.

Time point in this sample: pre-treatment sample, taken before nivolumab and TIL therapy. Stage 4 NSCLC adults joined between late 2017 and 2020. Sequencing used immunoSEQ v3. Libraries were sequenced to 1.5 million to 2.5 million read pairs (survey) or roughly 4.5-6 million (deep). Clones were sequenced by immunoSEQ multiplex PCR, and TCRdb holds only the in-frame ones, with some missing. The data contain roughly 60,000 clones, over 70% of them seen just once; the ten biggest clones take up 1.5% to 2%. This clone appeared a single time. V lost 0 bases and J lost 7, with 6 bases in between. The CDR3 totals 12 residues. The germline V gene encodes CDR1 SGHTA and CDR2 FQGNSA.

This specimen was blood, taken at baseline. The J gene is TRBJ1-2, the V gene TRBV7-2; no clear D. This sequence originates from a person aged 30 to 80 with non-small cell lung cancer. The chain's CDR3 is CASSLAGFGYTF. In DNA, the CDR3 is TGTGCCAGCAGCTTAGCAGGGTTTGGCTACACCTTC.